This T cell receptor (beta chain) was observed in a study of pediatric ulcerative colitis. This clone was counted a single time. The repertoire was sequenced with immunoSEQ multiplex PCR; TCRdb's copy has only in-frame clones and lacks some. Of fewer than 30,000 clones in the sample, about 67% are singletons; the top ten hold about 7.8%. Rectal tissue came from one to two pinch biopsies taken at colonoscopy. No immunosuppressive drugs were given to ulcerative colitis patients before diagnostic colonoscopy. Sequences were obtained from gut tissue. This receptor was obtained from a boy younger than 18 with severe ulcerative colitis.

Here the CDR3 reads CASTPGRPFDEQYF. DNA for the CDR3: TGTGCCAGCACTCCGGGACGGCCCTTTGACGAGCAGTACTTC. The chain has TRBV9 and TRBJ2-7; D possibly matches TRBD1 or TRBD2 (5 bases each). The CDR3 is 14 amino acids. Per the germline V gene, CDR1 is SGDLS and CDR2 is YYNGEE. The V gene lost 6 bases and the J gene lost 5 bases, with 18 bases spanning the gap.